This TCR beta chain was identified in a study of CXCR3-negative and CXCR3-positive naive CD8 T cells. Broader study findings: Comparably high diversity was seen in both naive subsets, and much lower diversity in memory CD8+ cells.

The germline CDR1 and CDR2 sequences are SNHLY and FYNNEI. The CDR3 is 19 amino acids. UMI-labeled 5' RACE TRB cDNA libraries were prepared from the cells. TCRdb re-called the 5' RACE reads; every CDR3 protein appears as one record, without DNA. The sample table sets out roughly 71,000 distinct CDR3 sequences. On this clonotype itself: Its antigen is unidentified.

The TCR comes from a human donor in good health. Some clones in this sample may be carry-over from other donors' samples. The sequenced sample was naive CXCR3- CD8+ T cells from blood. Subset specified: CD45RO-CCR7+CD27+CD95- naive CD8+ T cells lacking CXCR3 (TNR3-). The chain has TRBV2 and TRBJ2-3; TCRdb's D gene call, TRBD2, goes unchecked for lack of DNA. The CDR3 loop reads CASSDPTSGRAWTPDTQYF.